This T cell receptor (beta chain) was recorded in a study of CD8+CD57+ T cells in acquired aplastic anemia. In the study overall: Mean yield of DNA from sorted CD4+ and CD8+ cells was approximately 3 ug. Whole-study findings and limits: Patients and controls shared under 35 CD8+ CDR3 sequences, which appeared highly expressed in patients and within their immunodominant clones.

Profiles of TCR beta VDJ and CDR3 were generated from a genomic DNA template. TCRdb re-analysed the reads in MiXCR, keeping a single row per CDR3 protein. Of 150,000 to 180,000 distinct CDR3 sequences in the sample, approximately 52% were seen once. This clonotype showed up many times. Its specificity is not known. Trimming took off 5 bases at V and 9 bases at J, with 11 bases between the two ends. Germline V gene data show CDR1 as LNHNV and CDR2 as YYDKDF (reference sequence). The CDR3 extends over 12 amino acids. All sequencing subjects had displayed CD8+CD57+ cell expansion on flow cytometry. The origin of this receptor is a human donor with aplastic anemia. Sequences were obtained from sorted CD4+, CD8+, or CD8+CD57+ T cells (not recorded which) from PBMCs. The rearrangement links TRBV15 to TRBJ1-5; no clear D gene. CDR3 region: CATSGLQRPQHF. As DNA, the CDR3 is TGTGCCACCAGCGGACTTCAGAGGCCCCAGCATTTT.